This T cell receptor beta chain was sequenced during a study of CD8 T cells in Susac syndrome. The authors sequenced TCR beta from blood CD8+ and CD4+ T cells. RNA in amounts of about 0.5 to 1 ug was reverse transcribed with random hexamers. TCRdb reanalysed the immunoSEQ multiplex PCR reads using MiXCR and keeps one entry per CDR3 protein. The table lists under 70,000 distinct CDR3 sequences, more than 80% of them singletons, with 0.15% to 0.25% in the top ten. This CDR3 has 13 residues. Germline CDR1 is LNHNV and CDR2 is YYDKDF (reference sequence). Deletions cut 0 bases from V and 8 bases from J, with 8 bases between.

The receptor was derived from a human donor in good health. The chain couples TRBV15 to TRBJ2-1, with a possible D match to TRBD1 (5 bases). The sequencing input was CD8+ T cells from PBMCs. This chain's CDR3 is CATSREGHYEQFF. Here the CDR3 DNA reads TGTGCCACCAGCAGAGAGGGGCATTATGAGCAGTTCTTC.